What follows are 26 T cell receptor beta chains derived from one specimen sequenced in a study of control samples from healthy donors and cancer patients. The protocol was immunoSEQ multiplex PCR, while the TCRdb copy is restricted to in-frame clones and leaves out a portion. The sample lists some 120,000 clones, around 89% occurring once. Sequenced material: PBMCs. The receptors come from a woman in her forties or fifties with colorectal cancer.

The chain joins TRBV28 to TRBJ1-4; TRBD1 aligns across 10 bases. This CDR3 spans 15 amino acids. Germline CDR1 reads MDHEN; CDR2 reads SYDVKM. The junction had 8 bases not matched to a gene; V was cut back by 6 bases and J by 7 bases. This chain's CDR3 is CASSQQTGGFEKLFF. In DNA form, the CDR3 reads TGTGCCAGCAGCCAACAGACAGGGGGCTTTGAAAAACTGTTTTTT.

This rearrangement joins TRBV5-1 to TRBJ1-1; D is unresolved. The length of the CDR3 is 13 residues. The V gene's germline CDR1 is SGHRS and CDR2 YFSETQ. Trimming cost V 0 bases and J 8 bases, with 11 bases left between them. The CDR3: CASSLASSSEAFF. In DNA form, the CDR3 reads TGCGCCAGCAGCTTGGCCAGTTCTTCCGAAGCTTTCTTT. Supplemented by reference TRBV5-1 and TRBJ1-1, the full variable domain reads KAGVTQTPRYLIKTRGQQVTLSCSPISGHRSVSWYQQTPGQGLQFLFEYFSETQRNKGNFPGRFSGRQFSNSRSEMNVSTLELGDSALYLCASSLASSSEAFFGQGTRLTVV.

This clone was observed a few times. V is TRBV15 and J is TRBJ2-6, with 12 bases matching TRBD1. The CDR3 consists of 19 residues. CDR1 is LNHNV, CDR2 YYDKDF, per germline (reference sequence). V was clipped by 5 bases and J by 4 bases; unmatched bases: 12. The CDR3 DNA is TGTGCCACCAGCGGACACCGGGACAGGGGGCCGGGAGGGGCCAACGTCCTGACTTTC. Protein sequence: CATSGHRDRGPGGANVLTF. The full variable domain, its missing parts supplied by reference TRBV15 and TRBJ2-6, is DAMVIQNPRYQVTQFGKPVTLSCSQTLNHNVMYWYQQKSSQAPKLLFHYYDKDFNNEADTPDNFQSRRPNTSFCFLDIRSPGLGDTAMYLCATSGHRDRGPGGANVLTFGAGSRLTVL.

In its sample, this clone was seen once. The chain joins TRBV10-3 to TRBJ2-5; 8 bases align to TRBD2. With 3 bases clipped from V and 3 bases from J, the junction kept 9 bases outside the gene matches. The CDR3 loop spans 16 amino acids. CDR1 and CDR2 from the germline V gene are ENHRY and SYGVKD. For the CDR3, the DNA is TGTGCCATCAGTGATACGAGCGGGAGCGCGAAAGAGACCCAGTACTTC. Translation: CAISDTSGSAKETQYF.

With respect to this clone: One end of the junction fails to match germline, which may point to a read error. J is TRBJ1-3 and V is TRBV2, with D unresolved. The CDR3 consists of 15 residues. Germline CDR1 is SNHLY and CDR2 is FYNNEI. The CDR3, as DNA: TGTGTCAGCAGTGATTGGTCCGCCTCTGGAAACACCATATATTTT. This encodes CVSSDWSASGNTIYF.

This chain joins TRBV12-1 and TRBJ2-7. TRBV12-1 is designated a pseudogene. The CDR3 loop spans 14 amino acids. For the CDR3, the DNA is TGTGCCAGCAGCTTTTGCGGTCAGGATTACGAGCAGTACTTC. It specifies CASSFCGQDYEQYF.

V and J are TRBV10-1 and TRBJ2-2; TRBD2 is a possible D gene (5 bases). The CDR3 is 14 amino acids. V dropped 5 bases and J dropped 4 bases, with 11 bases sitting between them. CDR1 and CDR2 (germline): WNHNN, SYGVQD (reference sequence). The CDR3 DNA follows: TGCGCCAGCAGTTTTGAGGGAGCCACCGGGGAGCTGTTTTTT. Protein: CASSFEGATGELFF.

The chain uses TRBV9 and TRBJ2-7, with TRBD1 identical over 7 bases. Germline lookup yields CDR1 SGDLS and CDR2 YYNGEE. This CDR3 is built from 17 residues. Trimming removed 2 bases from V and 4 bases from J; junction bases left unmatched: 15. The CDR3 DNA is TGTGCCAGCAGCGTCGAGCCCGTGGGGACAGAAATATACGAGCAGTACTTC. It translates to CASSVEPVGTEIYEQYF.

The chain uses TRBV12-3 or TRBV12-4 and TRBJ1-5, with 9 bases identical to TRBD1. Trimming cost V 11 bases and J 5 bases; bases outside gene matches: 7. The CDR3 extends over 13 amino acids. In DNA, the CDR3 is TGTGCCGCCGGGGGACAGGGACATCAGCCCCAGCATTTT. Amino acid sequence: CAAGGQGHQPQHF.

The chain is built from TRBV28 and TRBJ2-3, with 8 bases lining up with TRBD2. V was clipped by 8 bases and J by 4 bases; unmatched bases: 8. The CDR3 is made up of 14 amino acids. The germline gives CDR1 MDHEN, CDR2 SYDVKM. This CDR3 reads CASFLAGGSDTQYF. CDR3 sequence (DNA): TGTGCCAGCTTCCTGGCGGGAGGCTCAGATACGCAGTATTTT.

The chain uses TRBV10-1 and TRBJ2-3, with 7 bases fitting TRBD2. CDR1 and CDR2 from the germline V gene are WNHNN and SYGVQD (reference sequence). V lost 6 bases to trimming and J lost 1 base; unmatched junction nucleotides: 10. The CDR3 is made up of 16 amino acids. DNA for the CDR3: TGCGCCAGCAGCCTCGCGGGAGACGGACGCACAGATACGCAGTATTTT. Encoded protein: CASSLAGDGRTDTQYF.

The chain combines TRBV30 with TRBJ2-1, with D hard to call. Germline loops: CDR1 GTSNPN, CDR2 SVGIG (reference sequence). This CDR3 is built from 12 residues. V was trimmed by 4 bases and J by 4 bases, leaving 8 bases between them. The CDR3 DNA follows: TGTGCCTGGACAACTGGTTACAATGAGCAGTTCTTC. The encoded protein is CAWTTGYNEQFF. Supplemented by reference TRBV30 and TRBJ2-1, the full variable domain reads SQTIHQWPATLVQPVGSPLSLECTVEGTSNPNLYWYRQAAGRGLQLLFYSVGIGQISSEVPQNLSASRPQDRQFILSSKKLLLSDSGFYLCAWTTGYNEQFFGPGTRLTVL.

The genes are TRBV7-9 and TRBJ2-5; D is unresolved. Deletions cut 1 base from V and 2 bases from J, with 14 bases between. The germline V gene has CDR1 SEHNR and CDR2 FQNEAQ (reference sequence). The CDR3 totals 16 residues. Here the CDR3 reads CASSLGVGSVQETQYF. In DNA, the CDR3 is TGTGCCAGCAGCTTAGGTGTAGGATCCGTACAAGAGACCCAGTACTTC.

A few counts support this clone. V gene TRBV29-1 combines with J gene TRBJ1-1; D uncertain. CDR3 length equals 11 residues. The V gene's germline CDR1 is SQVTM and CDR2 ANQGSEA. V lost 0 bases, J lost 6 bases, and 5 bases lay in between. Written as DNA, the CDR3 is TGCAGCGTTGAAGATTCGGCTGAAGCTTTCTTT. Translated, it gives CSVEDSAEAFF.

V usage is TRBV5-1 and J usage is TRBJ2-2; D perhaps matches TRBD1 (7 bases). The germline CDR1 and CDR2 sequences are SGHRS and YFSETQ. The CDR3 loop spans 14 amino acids. V lost 3 bases, J lost 5 bases, and 11 bases lay in between. CDR3 region: CASSSRGVTGELFF. The CDR3 DNA follows: TGCGCCAGCAGCTCCAGGGGGGTGACCGGGGAGCTGTTTTTT.

The chain links TRBV30 to TRBJ1-1, with D perhaps matching TRBD1 (6 bases). Looked up from germline, CDR1 is GTSNPN and CDR2 is SVGIG (reference sequence). The CDR3 loop spans 13 amino acids. Trimming pared 4 bases from V and 6 bases from J, leaving 15 bases between. The CDR3, as DNA: TGTGCCTGGATTGCCTCGGGGGGCCCTGAAGCTTTCTTT. It codes for CAWIASGGPEAFF.

The J gene is TRBJ2-6, the V gene TRBV19, with no clear D. Germline assignment: CDR1 LNHDA and CDR2 SQIVND (reference sequence). This CDR3 comprises 13 residues. V was clipped by 7 bases and J by 4 bases, with 8 bases between them. CDR3 protein: CASMTLGANVLTF. The CDR3 nucleotides are TGTGCCAGTATGACTCTGGGGGCCAACGTCCTGACTTTC.

The CDR3 is CASIGRDYGYTF. The CDR3 bases are TGTGCCAGTATAGGCAGGGACTATGGCTACACCTTC. The V gene is TRBV19, the J gene TRBJ1-2; maybe TRBD1 (5 bases). Germline loops: CDR1 LNHDA, CDR2 SQIVND (reference sequence). The V end was cut by 7 bases, the J end by 3 bases, with 9 bases between. The CDR3 runs to 12 residues.

The chain uses TRBV11-2 and TRBJ1-4, with D possibly matching TRBD1 (6 bases). CDR1 and CDR2 from the germline V gene are SGHAT and FQNNGV. The CDR3 loop spans 15 amino acids. The V and J ends lost 5 bases and 10 bases respectively, with 20 bases between them. The CDR3, as DNA: TGTGCCAGCAGCCCCGATACAGGGAAAATTCGAAAACTGTTTTTT. The encoded protein is CASSPDTGKIRKLFF.

The chain employs TRBV2 and TRBJ1-5; 7 positions agree with TRBD1. Germline loops: CDR1 SNHLY, CDR2 FYNNEI. J was trimmed by 3 bases and V by 4 bases; bases with no gene match: 6. The CDR3 consists of 15 residues. The CDR3: CASSGTGLLNQPQHF. The DNA for the CDR3 is TGTGCCAGCAGTGGGACAGGCCTCCTCAATCAGCCCCAGCATTTT.

This sequence joins TRBV28 and TRBJ1-3; D ambiguous. Trimming left V 1 base short and J 5 bases short, with 9 bases between. The CDR3 sequence is 14 residues long. Per germline, CDR1 MDHEN and CDR2 SYDVKM. CDR3 in amino acids: CASSLYGSRNTIYF. The CDR3 coding sequence is TGTGCCAGCAGTTTATACGGGTCGCGAAACACCATATATTTT.

The V gene is TRBV7-6, the J gene TRBJ1-1, with 8 bases that match TRBD1. V shed 2 bases and J 2 bases; nucleotides not matched to a gene: 7. Germline assignment: CDR1 SGHVS and CDR2 FNYEAQ. CDR3 length equals 16 residues. CDR3 in DNA: TGTGCCAGCAGCTTATGGGAGGACAGGGACAACACTGAAGCTTTCTTT. Its translation is CASSLWEDRDNTEAFF.

The chain links TRBV21-1 to TRBJ2-7; TRBD1 is the table's D call and was not checked against the DNA. TRBV21-1 is shown as a pseudogene. The CDR3 is 15 amino acids. The CDR3 here is CASSKKRDRGYEQYF. In DNA, the CDR3 is TGTGCCAGCAGCAAAAAAAGGGACAGGGGATACGAGCAGTACTTC.

This clone has just one count. The chain is built from TRBV11-2 and TRBJ1-1, with 7 bases identical to TRBD1. The CDR3 spans 16 residues. The V gene end was trimmed by 3 bases and the J gene end by 0 bases; junction bases not matched to a gene: 7. Looked up from germline, CDR1 is SGHAT and CDR2 is FQNNGV. CDR3 amino acids: CASSFRPDRMNTEAFF. The CDR3 DNA reads as TGTGCCAGCAGCTTCCGCCCGGACAGGATGAACACTGAAGCTTTCTTT.

The V gene is TRBV12-2, the J gene TRBJ2-5; the table calls TRBD2, which could not be checked here. TRBV12-2 is listed as a pseudogene. CDR3 length: 16 residues. The DNA of the CDR3 is TGTGCAAGTCGCTTAGTGGGGGGACCGCAACAAGAGACCCAGTACTTC. It translates to CASRLVGGPQQETQYF.

This clone came up a few times. V and J are TRBV5-1 and TRBJ2-3; TRBD1 agrees at 7 bases. Per the germline V gene, CDR1 is SGHRS and CDR2 is YFSETQ. Trimming at V came to 4 bases and at J to 0 bases, leaving 8 bases not matched to a gene. This CDR3 is 16 amino acids long. For the CDR3, the DNA is TGCGCCAGCAGCGCCCAGGGGGACGGAAGCACAGATACGCAGTATTTT. Its protein product is CASSAQGDGSTDTQYF.